This T cell receptor (beta chain) was observed in a study of cytomegalovirus exposure and HLA in healthy donors. The repertoire was sequenced with immunoSEQ multiplex PCR; TCRdb's copy has only in-frame clones and lacks some. Among approximately 280,000 clones listed, approximately 87% were seen once. The germline CDR1 and CDR2 sequences are MNHNS and SASEGT. This CDR3 comprises 14 residues. Trimming at V came to 6 bases and at J to 5 bases, leaving 4 bases not matched to a gene. With regard to this clone: Its antigen is not known.

The study's findings and limits: Overall, approximately 150 TCR beta chains were annotated as cytomegalovirus-associated.

The sample comprised PBMCs. The chain joins TRBV6-1 to TRBJ1-6; 7 bases are a match to TRBD1. This TCR came from a woman under 30 in good health and CMV-seronegative. CDR3 loop: CASRVGQHNSPLHF. The CDR3, as DNA: TGTGCCAGCAGGGTGGGACAGCATAATTCACCCCTCCACTTT.